This T cell receptor (beta chain) was sequenced during a study of early T cells in non-severe SARS-CoV-2 infection. Study as a whole: The sequenced material was bulk RNA from unsorted whole blood, and its chains were unpaired.

Findings and caveats of the study: VDJdb matching skewed toward anti-spike CD8 responses, missing private and CD4 specificities.

In the library, individual cDNA molecules carried attached unique molecular identifiers. TCRdb processed the 5' RACE reads anew with MiXCR; each CDR3 protein has one entry. The sample carries some 57,000 distinct CDR3 sequences, 8.5% to 10% recorded once. On this clonotype: What it binds is not known.

The CDR3 covers 14 residues. V trimming: 4 bases; J trimming: 4 bases; junction bases outside the gene matches: 5. Germline CDR1 reads SGHRS; CDR2 reads YFSETQ. Sequencing was performed on whole blood, taken at baseline. This chain connects TRBV5-1 to TRBJ1-5, with 7 bases aligning to TRBD1. This TCR derives from an adult who was a healthcare worker with PCR-confirmed SARS-CoV-2 infection or an uninfected control (not recorded which). CDR3 sequence reads: CASSPEGANQPQHF. For the CDR3, the DNA is TGCGCCAGCAGCCCGGAGGGGGCAAATCAGCCCCAGCATTTT.